These T cell receptor beta chains were read from a single sample in a study of shared clonotypes between healthy human individuals. The repertoire was sequenced with immunoSEQ multiplex PCR; TCRdb's copy has only in-frame clones and lacks some. Among fewer than 2.5 million clones listed, 80% to 95% were seen once. Sequences were obtained from naive CD4+ T cells from PBMCs. The source is a young man in good health. Some clones in this sample may be carry-over from other donors' samples. Each CDR3 is given with its conserved first and last residue. The D gene is left open where the match is weak. Clone sizes are given selectively: once, few, many, or a class where the clone is expanded.

j_call | d_call | clone_size | v_call | cdr3_aa | cdr3_nt
TRBJ1-1 | - | - | TRBV6-1 | CASNDPLTEAFF | TGTGCCAGCAATGACCCCCTCACTGAAGCTTTCTTT
TRBJ2-7 | - | - | TRBV10-3 | CAIGDPDLGQYF | TGTGCCATCGGGGACCCAGACCTCGGGCAGTACTTC
TRBJ2-6 | - | - | TRBV9 | CASSVASGANVLTF | TGTGCCAGCAGCGTAGCCTCTGGGGCCAACGTCCTGACTTTC
TRBJ1-1 | - | - | TRBV19 | CASSANINTEAFF | TGTGCCAGTTCGGCCAATATTAACACTGAAGCTTTCTTT
TRBJ2-1 | TRBD2 | - | TRBV28 | CASSGAGGASYNEQFF | TGTGCCAGCAGTGGGGCGGGGGGTGCCTCCTACAATGAGCAGTTCTTC
TRBJ2-1 | - | - | TRBV5-1 | CASSLDGSSYNEQFF | TGCGCCAGCAGCTTGGACGGATCCTCCTACAATGAGCAGTTCTTC
TRBJ1-2 | - | - | TRBV6-5 | CASSYGGRDYGYTF | TGTGCCAGCAGTTATGGGGGTCGGGACTATGGCTACACCTTC
TRBJ1-1 | - | - | TRBV29-1 | CSVAGVMNTEAFF | TGCAGCGTTGCAGGGGTCATGAACACTGAAGCTTTCTTT
TRBJ1-5 | - | once | TRBV19 | CASKISGGHNQPQHF | TGTGCCAGTAAAATTTCAGGCGGCCACAATCAGCCCCAGCATTTT
TRBJ2-5 | TRBD2 | - | TRBV27 | CASSPTRLAGVQETQYF | TGTGCCAGCAGTCCCACCCGGCTAGCGGGAGTCCAAGAGACCCAGTACTTC
TRBJ1-2 | - | - | TRBV9 | CASSETDNYGYTF | TGTGCCAGCAGCGAGACGGATAACTATGGCTACACCTTC
TRBJ1-1 | - | - | TRBV6-1 | CASSERDTGWRTEAFF | TGTGCCAGCAGTGAAAGGGATACAGGGTGGAGGACTGAAGCTTTCTTT
TRBJ2-5 | TRBD2 | - | TRBV4-1 | CASSRLAGGKMETQYF | TGCGCCAGCAGCCGACTAGCGGGAGGGAAGATGGAGACCCAGTACTTC
TRBJ1-3 | - | once | TRBV6-5 | CASSYEASSGNTIYF | TGTGCCAGCAGTTACGAGGCTAGCTCTGGAAACACCATATATTTT
TRBJ2-3 | - | - | TRBV9 | CASSLLPGTDTQYF | TGTGCCAGCAGCCTACTACCTGGCACAGATACGCAGTATTTT
TRBJ2-3 | - | - | TRBV28 | CASIPQTVYRTDTQYF | TGTGCCAGCATCCCTCAGACAGTATATCGCACAGATACGCAGTATTTT
TRBJ1-2 | - | once | TRBV4-2 | CASSQEAAQGNYGYTF | TGTGCCAGCAGCCAAGAGGCGGCCCAGGGGAACTATGGCTACACCTTC
TRBJ2-2 | TRBD1 | - | TRBV5-1 | CASSLVAGGNGELFF | TGCGCCAGCAGCTTGGTGGCAGGGGGCAACGGGGAGCTGTTTTTT
TRBJ2-7 | - | - | TRBV2 | CASSVRDEQYF | TGTGCCAGCAGTGTGCGGGACGAGCAGTACTTC
TRBJ1-1 | - | - | TRBV28 | CASSAPTGRNTEAFF | TGTGCCAGCAGTGCCCCGACAGGAAGGAACACTGAAGCTTTCTTT
TRBJ1-2 | - | - | TRBV5-4 | CASSLDRQDYGYTF | TGTGCCAGCAGCTTGGATAGACAGGACTATGGCTACACCTTC
TRBJ2-7 | TRBD2 | - | TRBV30 | CAWSSVAGDEQYF | TGTGCCTGGAGTTCGGTAGCGGGAGACGAGCAGTACTTC
TRBJ2-1 | - | - | TRBV28 | CASSTFPPEGRNEQFF | TGTGCCAGCAGTACATTCCCCCCAGAGGGGAGGAATGAGCAGTTCTTC
TRBJ1-2 | - | - | TRBV20-1 | CSAFEDYGYTF | TGCAGTGCTTTTGAGGACTATGGCTACACCTTC
TRBJ2-7 | TRBD1 | - | TRBV14 | CASSQVGNRGTYEQYF | TGTGCCAGCAGCCAAGTGGGAAACAGGGGGACCTACGAGCAGTACTTC
TRBJ1-1 | - | - | TRBV4-2 | CASSQAMGTRVAFF | TGTGCCAGCAGCCAGGCTATGGGGACAAGGGTAGCTTTCTTT
TRBJ2-5 | - | - | TRBV25-1 | CASSRVAGLLEETQYF | TGTGCCAGCAGTCGGGTTGCAGGGCTTTTAGAAGAGACCCAGTACTTC
TRBJ1-1 | - | - | TRBV10-1 | CASSEGQAGSTEAFF | TGCGCCAGCAGTGAGGGTCAGGCCGGATCTACTGAAGCTTTCTTT
TRBJ1-4 | TRBD1 | - | TRBV6-1 | CASMGDRAREKLFF | TGTGCCAGCATGGGGGACAGGGCTCGCGAAAAACTGTTTTTT
TRBJ1-1 | - | - | TRBV5-1 | CASSRTTGVNEAFF | TGCGCCAGCAGCCGTACGACAGGAGTAAATGAAGCTTTCTTT
TRBJ1-1 | - | - | TRBV15 | CATSRETGPSEAFF | TGTGCCACCAGCAGAGAGACAGGACCCTCTGAAGCTTTCTTT
TRBJ2-1 | - | once | TRBV27 | CASSSSSYNEQFF | TGTGCCAGCAGTTCATCGTCCTACAATGAGCAGTTCTTC
TRBJ2-7 | - | - | TRBV28 | CASRYGVNRAPYEQYF | TGTGCCAGCAGATACGGGGTCAACAGGGCCCCCTACGAGCAGTACTTC
TRBJ2-2 | - | - | TRBV5-1 | CASSLGRSNPGELFF | TGCGCCAGCAGCTTGGGGCGGTCCAACCCCGGGGAGCTGTTTTTT
TRBJ2-5 | - | - | TRBV28 | CASSPLGGGSREAQYF | TGTGCCAGCAGTCCTCTTGGGGGGGGCAGCCGAGAGGCCCAGTACTTC
TRBJ2-7 | - | - | TRBV5-1 | CASRLQVNSYEQYF | TGCGCCAGCAGGTTACAGGTAAACTCCTACGAGCAGTACTTC